This T cell receptor beta chain was captured in a study of response to subunit inactivated influenza vaccine. Study observations and caveats: Authors suggested seasonal influenza vaccinations each recruit few new T cells.

This clonotype has a handful of counts. Its antigen is as yet unknown. One entry per CDR3 protein results from TCRdb running MiXCR on the RT-PCR reads. In the table there are 650,000 to 800,000 distinct CDR3 sequences, over 11% of which are singletons. The ends lost 5 bases at V and 5 bases at J; junction bases unmatched: 6. Germline assignment: CDR1 DFQATT and CDR2 SNEGSKA (reference sequence). This CDR3 is built from 14 residues. This TCR came from a man in his fifties or sixties who received an inactivated influenza vaccine. V is TRBV20-1 and J is TRBJ2-3; TRBD2 matches at 11 bases. Here the sequenced sample was PBMCs from blood, taken 14 to 15 days before vaccination. CDR3 DNA: TGCAGTGCTCTAACTAGCGGGGGCCTAGATACGCAGTATTTT. Protein: CSALTSGGLDTQYF.